This T cell receptor beta chain is from a study of T cell responses to AZD1222 COVID-19 vaccine. Points from the study as a whole: With dominance at 160-218 and 743-854, vaccine-associated CD4 TCRs spanned spike. Without day 14 samples, only post-peak T cell repertoires were studied.

TCRdb keeps only in-frame clones here, not all; method: immunoSEQ multiplex PCR. In the table there are some 90,000 clones, over 75% of which are singletons. There are a few counts of this clone. Its matching antigen is unknown. Germline V lookup: CDR1 SGHAT, CDR2 FQDESV (reference sequence). Trimming stripped 5 bases from V and 9 bases from J, with 20 bases between. The CDR3 length is 14 residues. The TCR comes from an adult in good health. This rearrangement joins TRBV11-1 to TRBJ2-7; D gene uncertain. This sample comprised peripheral blood, obtained on day 0 of AZD1222 vaccination. CDR3 sequence (DNA): TGTGCCAGCAGCCCCGGGCCCCCAGAACCCCGGCAGTACTTC. Translation: CASSPGPPEPRQYF. The full variable domain, in which reference TRBV11-1 and TRBJ2-7 provide the parts outside the CDR3, is EAEVAQSPRYKITEKSQAVAFWCDPISGHATLYWYRQILGQGPELLVQFQDESVVDDSQLPKDRFSAERLKGVDSTLKIQPAELGDSAMYLCASSPGPPEPRQYFGPGTRLTVT.